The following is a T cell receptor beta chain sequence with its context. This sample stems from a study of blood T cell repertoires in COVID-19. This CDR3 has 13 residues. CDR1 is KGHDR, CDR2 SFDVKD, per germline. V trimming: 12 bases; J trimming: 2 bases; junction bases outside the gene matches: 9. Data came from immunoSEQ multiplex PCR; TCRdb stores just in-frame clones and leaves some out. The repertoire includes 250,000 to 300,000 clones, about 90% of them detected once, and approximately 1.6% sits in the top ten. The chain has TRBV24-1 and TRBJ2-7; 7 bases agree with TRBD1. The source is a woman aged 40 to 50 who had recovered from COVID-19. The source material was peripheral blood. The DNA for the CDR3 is TGTGCCCCAGGGACAGTATTCCCCTACGAGCAGTACTTC. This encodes CAPGTVFPYEQYF.